This T cell receptor beta chain was profiled in a study of blood T cells in healthy people across ages. V lost 3 bases, J lost 7 bases, and 12 bases lay in between. CDR1 is SGHAT, CDR2 FQNNGV, per germline. This CDR3 has 13 residues. This clonotype was detected a few times. Sample-barcoded 5' priming and a J-beta primer mix drove a second PCR of about 7 to 11 cycles. All samples yielded 3 million or more CDR3-containing paired-end reads. TCRdb recomputed calls from the 5' RACE reads with MiXCR, one row per CDR3 protein. The sample includes roughly 1.6 million distinct CDR3 sequences, almost 35% of them seen just once.

Specimen: blood. The clonotype was recovered from a woman under 40 in good health. This chain joins TRBV11-2 and TRBJ1-2; D might be TRBD1 (5 bases). This CDR3 is CASSFGGFSGYTF. CDR3 nucleotide sequence: TGTGCCAGCAGCTTTGGGGGGTTCAGTGGCTACACCTTC.